Shown below are 11 T cell receptor beta chains from a single sample sequenced in a study of blood T cell repertoires in COVID-19. TCRdb keeps only in-frame clones here, not all; method: immunoSEQ multiplex PCR. The profile covers more than 65,000 clones, with 87% appearing a single time and around 5.8% taken by the ten largest. The sequenced sample consisted of peripheral blood. The receptors here all came from a woman aged 45-65 years with acute or convalescent COVID-19.

The genes are TRBV9 and TRBJ2-1; the match to TRBD1 covers 9 bases. CDR1 SGDLS and CDR2 YYNGEE come from the germline V gene. The J segment lost 8 bases and the V segment lost 1 base, leaving 10 bases of the junction unmatched. The CDR3 spans 16 residues. The CDR3 DNA is TGTGCCAGCAGCGTAACGCCGGGACAGGGTGACCATGAGCAGTTCTTC. Encoded protein: CASSVTPGQGDHEQFF. Filled out from reference TRBV9 and TRBJ2-1, the complete variable domain reads DSGVTQTPKHLITATGQRVTLRCSPRSGDLSVYWYQQSLDQGLQFLIQYYNGEERAKGNILERFSAQQFPDLHSELNLSSLELGDSALYFCASSVTPGQGDHEQFFGPGTRLTVL.

This clone came up a few times. The chain is built from TRBV4-1 and TRBJ2-7; 9 nucleotides match TRBD2. V lost 6 bases, J lost 7 bases, and 13 bases stayed unmatched. The CDR3 is made up of 15 amino acids. Germline loops: CDR1 MGHRA, CDR2 YSYEKL. The CDR3 reads CASRIELAGLEEQYF. DNA for the CDR3: TGCGCCAGCAGAATCGAGCTAGCGGGATTAGAGGAGCAGTACTTC.

This chain uses TRBV6-5 with TRBJ1-2; D remains ambiguous. This CDR3 has 13 amino acids. Trimming cost V 4 bases and J 6 bases, with 12 bases left between them. Germline CDR1 and CDR2: MNHEY and SVGAGI. CDR3 nucleotides: TGTGCCAGCAGTTCGTCACGGGGTGATGGCTACACCTTC. This codes for CASSSSRGDGYTF.

J is TRBJ2-7 and V is TRBV2; possibly TRBD1 for D (6 bases). This CDR3 is 14 amino acids long. Germline V CDR1 and CDR2: SNHLY, FYNNEI. The germline V and J ends were trimmed by 10 bases and 2 bases, with 18 bases remaining between them. The CDR3 coding sequence is TGTGCCACCAGCATCGCACAGGGACCCTACGAGCAGTACTTC. Protein product: CATSIAQGPYEQYF.

The V and J genes are TRBV5-1 and TRBJ2-7, with TRBD1 identical over 12 bases. Germline V gene sequence: CDR1 SGHRS, CDR2 YFSETQ. Unmatched junction bases numbered 12, after V lost 2 bases and J lost 3 bases. There are 18 residues in the CDR3. CDR3 coding DNA: TGCGCCAGCAGCTTCTCCGGGACAGGGGGCCCTATTAACTACGAGCAGTACTTC. It translates to CASSFSGTGGPINYEQYF.

V is TRBV6-5 and J is TRBJ2-7; 9 positions match TRBD1. The CDR3 extends over 15 amino acids. Germline CDR1 and CDR2: MNHEY and SVGAGI. The junction had 4 bases not matched to a gene; V was cut back by 0 bases and J by 4 bases. This chain's CDR3 is CASSYSTTGGYEQYF. The CDR3 DNA follows: TGTGCCAGCAGTTACTCGACGACAGGGGGGTACGAGCAGTACTTC.

The CDR3 region is CASSPEGGFLGNTIYF. DNA of the CDR3: TGTGCCAGTAGTCCCGAGGGCGGATTCCTCGGAAACACCATATATTTT. The chain employs TRBV19 and TRBJ1-3; D uncertain. CDR3 size: 16 residues. The germline CDR1 and CDR2 sequences are LNHDA and SQIVND (reference sequence). Trimming pared 5 bases from V and 4 bases from J, leaving 18 bases between.

This clone was detected only once. The chain is built from TRBV19 and TRBJ2-3; D is perhaps TRBD1 (6 bases). The germline CDR1 and CDR2 sequences are LNHDA and SQIVND (reference sequence). Trimming stripped 0 bases from V and 6 bases from J, with 25 bases between. The CDR3 spans 19 residues. CDR3 bases: TGTGCCAGTAGTATAGATCTATGGGGGCGGTCAACGGCCCCGGATACGCAGTATTTT. This encodes CASSIDLWGRSTAPDTQYF.

This clone showed up just a few times. CDR3 sequence (DNA): TGTGCCAGCAGCCGACGAGCGGGAGGTACCGAGCAGTACTTC. It encodes CASSRRAGGTEQYF. This chain links TRBV5-6 with TRBJ2-7, with 9 bases fitting TRBD2. After removal of 4 bases from V and 6 bases from J, the junction contained 8 bases not matched to a gene. This CDR3 spans 14 amino acids. Germline-derived CDR1 and CDR2 are SGHDT and YYEEEE.

The chain is built from TRBV6-5 and TRBJ1-1, with D possibly matching TRBD1 (6 bases). The CDR3 runs 12 residues. Germline values: CDR1 MNHEY, CDR2 SVGAGI. V lost 8 bases and J 3 bases, leaving 10 bases between the germline ends. The CDR3 DNA follows: TGTGCCAGCCATGACAGGTACACTGAAGCTTTCTTT. It is translated as CASHDRYTEAFF.

This clone was detected only a few times. The J gene is TRBJ2-5, the V gene TRBV18; D is perhaps TRBD2 (6 bases). In germline, CDR1 is KGHSH, CDR2 LQKENI. The ends were cut back, 6 bases at V and 2 bases at J, with 10 bases in the middle. The CDR3 totals 13 residues. CDR3 sequence: CASSGGPQETQYF. The CDR3 DNA follows: TGTGCCAGCTCCGGAGGGCCTCAAGAGACCCAGTACTTC.